One and the same sample provided the 29 T cell receptor beta chains below, sequenced in a study of T cell responses to AZD1222 COVID-19 vaccine. Measured with immunoSEQ multiplex PCR; TCRdb has only the in-frame clones, and not every one. The data hold about 160,000 clones, with 94% observed a single time. The starting material was peripheral blood, obtained on day 0 of AZD1222 vaccination. The receptor source for this set is an adult in good health.

This clone was observed a single time. J is TRBJ1-2 and V is TRBV5-1; tentative D call: TRBD1 (6 bases). CDR1 is SGHRS and CDR2 is YFSETQ in the germline V gene. This CDR3 is built from 13 residues. The V gene lost 7 bases and the J gene lost 7 bases, with 17 bases spanning the gap. CDR3 in amino acids: CASRSAGAGGYTF. DNA for the CDR3: TGCGCCAGCCGGTCCGCAGGGGCGGGTGGCTACACCTTC.

This CDR3 reads CASSKGVRKLAANEQFF. The CDR3 DNA follows: TGTGCCAGCAGCAAAGGGGTCCGCAAACTAGCAGCGAATGAGCAGTTCTTC. The chain couples TRBV21-1 to TRBJ2-1; the table's D call TRBD2 went unverified against the DNA. TRBV21-1 is a pseudogene segment. The CDR3 has 17 amino acids.

This clone was recorded a few times. This chain links TRBV6-5 with TRBJ2-1; 10 nucleotides line up with TRBD1. Germline CDR1 is MNHEY and CDR2 is SVGAGI. This CDR3 spans 16 amino acids. Trimming took 2 bases from V and 7 from J; bases not matched to a gene: 8. DNA for the CDR3: TGTGCCAGCAGTTACATGCCGGGACAGGGGATGAATGAGCAGTTCTTC. Its protein is CASSYMPGQGMNEQFF.

V is TRBV19 and J is TRBJ2-7; tentatively, D is TRBD1 (5 bases). The V gene's germline CDR1 is LNHDA and CDR2 SQIVND (reference sequence). The V end was cut by 5 bases, the J end by 7 bases, with 33 bases between. The CDR3 loop spans 19 amino acids. CDR3 nucleotide sequence: TGTGCCAGTAGTCAACCAAAGGGGCGCGGTCGACGGAAAGAAGTTGAGCAGTACGTC. It specifies CASSQPKGRGRRKEVEQYV.

The gene calls are TRBV7-9 and TRBJ1-2; D unclear. The CDR3 sequence is 12 residues long. Trimming took off 7 bases at V and 5 bases at J, with 11 bases between the two ends. CDR1 and CDR2 (germline): SEHNR, FQNEAQ (reference sequence). The CDR3 spells CASNPEDYGYTF. The CDR3 DNA follows: TGTGCCAGCAACCCCGAGGATTATGGCTACACCTTC. The variable domain in full, with the rest retrieved from reference TRBV7-9 and TRBJ1-2, is DTGVSQNPRHKITKRGQNVTFRCDPISEHNRLYWYRQTLGQGPEFLTYFQNEAQLEKSRLLSDRFSAERPKGSFSTLEIQRTEQGDSAMYLCASNPEDYGYTFGSGTRLTVV.

The J gene is TRBJ2-1, the V gene TRBV7-2; TRBD2 is a possible D gene (5 bases). The germline V gene has CDR1 SGHTA and CDR2 FQGNSA. The CDR3 loop spans 13 amino acids. The V and J ends lost 1 base and 8 bases respectively, with 9 bases between them. CDR3 in DNA: TGTGCCAGCAGCTTAGGGCTAGCTGATGAGCAGTTCTTC. This sequence encodes CASSLGLADEQFF.

CDR3 in DNA: TGCGCCAGCAGCCAGAGGGACAGGGCTGGCTACACCTTC. It yields the protein CASSQRDRAGYTF. This chain joins TRBV4-1 and TRBJ1-2; 9 nucleotides match TRBD1. V lost 3 bases, J lost 7 bases, and 3 bases stayed unmatched. The length of the CDR3 is 13 residues. In germline, CDR1 is MGHRA, CDR2 YSYEKL.

The chain has TRBV5-6 and TRBJ2-1; 9 nucleotides align to TRBD1. This CDR3 is built from 15 residues. CDR1 SGHDT and CDR2 YYEEEE come from the germline V gene. Trimming removed 2 bases from V and 6 bases from J; junction bases left unmatched: 6. CDR3: CASSFGTGTVNEQFF. CDR3 bases: TGTGCCAGCAGCTTCGGGACAGGGACGGTCAATGAGCAGTTCTTC.

The chain carries TRBV24-1 and TRBJ1-5; TRBD1 is a possible D gene (6 bases). Trimming stripped 5 bases from V and 5 bases from J, with 15 bases between. This CDR3 has 15 residues. Looked up from germline, CDR1 is KGHDR and CDR2 is SFDVKD. DNA of the CDR3: TGTGCCACCAGTGGATCGGGGGGGCCTCATCAGCCCCAGCATTTT. Translating gives CATSGSGGPHQPQHF.

The chain joins TRBV16 to TRBJ1-1; perhaps TRBD1 as D (5 bases). CDR1 and CDR2 (germline): KGHSY, FQNENV. The CDR3 has 14 amino acids. V was cut by 4 bases and J by 5 bases, with 14 bases left in between. This CDR3 is CASSPQVRATEAFF. The CDR3 region has the DNA TGTGCCAGCAGCCCTCAGGTCAGGGCGACTGAAGCTTTCTTT.

The CDR3 nucleotides read TGTGCCAGCAGTACCCTAGGGACAGGGAACAATCAGCCCCAGCATTTT. The encoded protein is CASSTLGTGNNQPQHF. The chain recombines TRBV28 with TRBJ1-5, with 9 nucleotides matching TRBD1. Trimming at V came to 5 bases and at J to 3 bases, leaving 8 bases not matched to a gene. Germline values: CDR1 MDHEN, CDR2 SYDVKM. The CDR3 consists of 16 residues.

The chain recombines TRBV5-8 with TRBJ2-2; tentatively, D is TRBD2 (6 bases). Trimming cost V 9 bases and J 1 base, with 16 bases left between them. Germline values: CDR1 SGHTS, CDR2 YDEGEE. This CDR3 spans 15 amino acids. The CDR3 region has the DNA TGTGCCACCACGGCTCGGGGGAGGAACACCGGGGAGCTGTTTTTT. This codes for CATTARGRNTGELFF.

The chain links TRBV7-2 to TRBJ1-1; D is uncertain. The CDR3 spans 14 residues. Per germline, CDR1 SGHTA and CDR2 FQGNSA. The V end was cut by 4 bases, the J end by 1 base, with 10 bases between. The CDR3 reads CASSSGPSNTEAFF. The CDR3 DNA is TGTGCCAGCAGCTCCGGGCCGTCGAACACTGAAGCTTTCTTT.

This chain connects TRBV30 to TRBJ2-2; 12 bases line up with TRBD2. The CDR3 loop spans 17 amino acids. Germline values: CDR1 GTSNPN, CDR2 SVGIG (reference sequence). V lost 8 bases to trimming and J lost 6 bases; unmatched junction nucleotides: 16. For the CDR3, the DNA is TGTGCCACCAAGGGGGATCTAGCGGGAGGGCGCGCCGGGGAGCTGTTTTTT. It specifies CATKGDLAGGRAGELFF.

V and J are TRBV5-1 and TRBJ1-3, with 9 bases aligning to TRBD1. CDR3 length: 15 amino acids. J lost 4 bases, V lost 0 bases, and 2 bases had no gene match. The germline CDR1 and CDR2 sequences are SGHRS and YFSETQ. The CDR3 protein is CASSLEGQGGNTIYF. The DNA of the CDR3 is TGCGCCAGCAGCTTGGAGGGACAGGGCGGAAACACCATATATTTT.

The chain couples TRBV5-1 to TRBJ1-6, with a tentative D call TRBD1 (5 bases). CDR3 size: 15 residues. V was clipped by 0 bases and J by 7 bases, with 11 bases between them. Germline CDR1 SGHRS, CDR2 YFSETQ. CDR3 amino acids: CASSLVGPDNSPLHF. CDR3 nucleotide sequence: TGCGCCAGCAGCTTGGTGGGACCGGACAATTCACCCCTCCACTTT.

The chain has TRBV18 and TRBJ1-1; 10 positions agree with TRBD1. This CDR3 region has 15 residues. In germline, CDR1 is KGHSH, CDR2 LQKENI. With 6 bases clipped from V and 5 bases from J, the junction kept 9 bases outside the gene matches. DNA of the CDR3: TGTGCCAGCTCGGAGGGACAGGGACAGGGGACTGAAGCTTTCTTT. The encoded protein is CASSEGQGQGTEAFF.

V gene TRBV5-8 combines with J gene TRBJ1-1, with unresolved D. Germline loops: CDR1 SGHTS, CDR2 YDEGEE. The V and J ends lost 4 bases and 6 bases respectively, with 13 bases between them. The CDR3 sequence is 13 residues long. The CDR3 protein is CASSRAGPSEAFF. The CDR3 region has the DNA TGTGCCAGCAGCCGCGCTGGCCCCTCTGAAGCTTTCTTT.

The rearrangement uses TRBV3-1 (or the pseudogene TRBV3-2) and TRBJ2-3, with D possibly being TRBD1 or TRBD2 (6 bases each). CDR1 is LGHDT and CDR2 is YNNKEL in the germline V gene (reference sequence). This CDR3 comprises 15 residues. V dropped 5 bases and J dropped 2 bases, with 14 bases sitting between them. The CDR3 coding sequence is TGTGCCAGCAGCTCCCTGGGGGGCTTCACAGATACGCAGTATTTT. Its translation: CASSSLGGFTDTQYF.

The chain recombines TRBV27 with TRBJ1-6, with no clear D. The V gene's germline CDR1 is MNHEY and CDR2 SMNVEV (reference sequence). CDR3 length equals 14 residues. Trimming removed 7 bases at V and 5 bases at J, with 12 bases between. CDR3 protein: CASTLSQNNSPLHF. In nucleotides, the CDR3 is TGTGCCAGCACCCTCTCCCAGAATAATTCACCCCTCCACTTT.

V usage is TRBV7-3 and J usage is TRBJ1-5; no clear D gene. The germline V and J ends were trimmed by 1 base and 3 bases, with 1 base remaining between them. The CDR3 covers 12 residues. Germline V CDR1 and CDR2: SGHTA, FQGTGA. CDR3 nucleotides: TGTGCCAGCAGCTTAAACAATCAGCCCCAGCATTTT. This codes for CASSLNNQPQHF.

The CDR3 loop reads CASSLDLSSVSTQYF. The CDR3 DNA follows: TGTGCCAGCAGCTTAGACTTATCCTCGGTGTCTACGCAGTATTTT. This chain joins TRBV7-2 and TRBJ2-3; D unresolved. Germline CDR1 and CDR2: SGHTA and FQGNSA. The CDR3 is 15 residues long. Trimming removed 1 base at V and 8 bases at J, with 16 bases between.

The CDR3 coding sequence is TGCGCCAGCAGCTTGATGGGTTATACGCAGTATTTT. Translation: CASSLMGYTQYF. The chain links TRBV5-1 to TRBJ2-3; D gene ambiguous. The CDR3 has 12 amino acids. Germline CDR1 reads SGHRS; CDR2 reads YFSETQ. V gave up 1 base and J gave up 7 bases, with 7 bases separating them.

The chain employs TRBV10-1 and TRBJ1-1, with no clear D. V lost 4 bases and J lost 1, with 19 bases in between. The germline gives CDR1 WNHNN, CDR2 SYGVQD (reference sequence). The CDR3 runs to 17 residues. The CDR3 here is CASSVGYTRNENTEAFF. CDR3 bases: TGCGCCAGCAGTGTGGGTTACACCCGAAATGAGAACACTGAAGCTTTCTTT.

V usage is TRBV5-1 and J usage is TRBJ1-2; D is possibly TRBD1 (5 bases). The germline gives CDR1 SGHRS, CDR2 YFSETQ. The V and J ends lost 2 bases and 8 bases respectively, with 10 bases between them. The CDR3 sequence is 12 residues long. CDR3 bases: TGCGCCAGCAGCTTCCAAGGGGACGGCTACACCTTC. Amino acid sequence: CASSFQGDGYTF.

The rearrangement links TRBV29-1 to TRBJ1-5; no definite D call. Deletions cut 4 bases from V and 0 bases from J, with 13 bases between. CDR3 size: 15 residues. Per germline, CDR1 SQVTM and CDR2 ANQGSEA. In DNA form, the CDR3 reads TGCAGCGTTGTGTATGGAGCCGATAGCAATCAGCCCCAGCATTTT. Translated: CSVVYGADSNQPQHF.

This clone appeared a single time. The chain joins TRBV19 to TRBJ1-3; D is unresolved. Per the germline V gene, CDR1 is LNHDA and CDR2 is SQIVND (reference sequence). The length of the CDR3 is 13 residues. The V end was cut by 7 bases, the J end by 0 bases, with 7 bases between. CDR3 loop: CASKVLSGNTIYF. CDR3 coding DNA: TGTGCCAGTAAAGTTCTCTCTGGAAACACCATATATTTT. Filled out from reference TRBV19 and TRBJ1-3, the complete variable domain reads DGGITQSPKYLFRKEGQNVTLSCEQNLNHDAMYWYRQDPGQGLRLIYYSQIVNDFQKGDIAEGYSVSREKKESFPLTVTSAQKNPTAFYLCASKVLSGNTIYFGEGSWLTVV.

The genes are TRBV5-6 and TRBJ2-1; maybe TRBD2 (5 bases). In germline, CDR1 is SGHDT, CDR2 YYEEEE. Trimming took off 2 bases at V and 6 bases at J, with 15 bases between the two ends. The CDR3 runs 15 residues. CDR3 loop: CASSLRSLAGNEQFF. The DNA for the CDR3 is TGTGCCAGCAGCTTAAGATCTCTTGCGGGCAATGAGCAGTTCTTC.

The V gene is TRBV5-4, the J gene TRBJ2-4, with 8 nucleotides matching TRBD1. The CDR3 is 15 amino acids. Germline loops: CDR1 SGHNT, CDR2 YYREEE (reference sequence). The V segment lost 0 bases and the J segment 7 bases; nucleotides outside the gene matches: 6. CDR3: CASSLGGQAQNIQYF. The CDR3, as DNA: TGTGCCAGCAGCTTGGGGGGACAGGCCCAGAACATTCAGTACTTC.